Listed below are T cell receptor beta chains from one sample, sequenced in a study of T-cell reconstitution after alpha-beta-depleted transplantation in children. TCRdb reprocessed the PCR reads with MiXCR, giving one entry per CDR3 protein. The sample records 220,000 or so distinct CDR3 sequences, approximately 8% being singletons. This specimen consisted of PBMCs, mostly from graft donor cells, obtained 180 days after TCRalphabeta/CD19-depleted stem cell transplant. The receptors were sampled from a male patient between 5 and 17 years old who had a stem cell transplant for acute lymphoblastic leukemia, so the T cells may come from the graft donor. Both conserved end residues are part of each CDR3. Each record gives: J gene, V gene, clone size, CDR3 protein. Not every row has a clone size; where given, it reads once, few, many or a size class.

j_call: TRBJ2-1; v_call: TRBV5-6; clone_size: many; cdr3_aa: CASSFYLRGQDSYNEQFF
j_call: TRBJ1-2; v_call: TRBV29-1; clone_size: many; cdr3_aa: CSSVGQTYGYTF
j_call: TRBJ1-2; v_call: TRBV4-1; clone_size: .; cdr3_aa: CASSRPGQGGSYAYTF
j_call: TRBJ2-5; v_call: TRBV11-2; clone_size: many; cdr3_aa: CASSLTPGRETQYF
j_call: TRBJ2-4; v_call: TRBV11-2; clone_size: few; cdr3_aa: CASSLGGNSNIQYF
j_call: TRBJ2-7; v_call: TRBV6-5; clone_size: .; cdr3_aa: CASSLDMAYEQYF
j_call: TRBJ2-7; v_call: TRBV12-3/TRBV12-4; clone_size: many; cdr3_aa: CASRVGRSSYEQYF
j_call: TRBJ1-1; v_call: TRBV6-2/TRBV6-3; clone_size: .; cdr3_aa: CASSQGGTTFF
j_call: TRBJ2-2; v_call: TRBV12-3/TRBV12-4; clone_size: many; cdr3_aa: CASSPQGVWGTGELFF
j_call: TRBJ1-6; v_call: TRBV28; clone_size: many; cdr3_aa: CASRAREGNSPLHF
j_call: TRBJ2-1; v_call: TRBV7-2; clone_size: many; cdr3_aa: CASRIGLAGGNEQFF
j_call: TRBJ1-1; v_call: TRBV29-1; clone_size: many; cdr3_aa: CSVVRGDLNTEAFF
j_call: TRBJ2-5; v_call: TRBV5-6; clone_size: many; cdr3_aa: CASSRTLETQYF
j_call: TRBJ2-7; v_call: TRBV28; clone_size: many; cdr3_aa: CASIPATGTYEQYF
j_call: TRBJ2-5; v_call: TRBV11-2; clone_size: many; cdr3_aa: CASSLDHGRRAQETQYF
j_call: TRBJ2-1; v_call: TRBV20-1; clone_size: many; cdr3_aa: CSARVSAENSYNEQFF
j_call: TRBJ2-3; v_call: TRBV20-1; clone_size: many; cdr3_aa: CSASSGTSGAPTQYF
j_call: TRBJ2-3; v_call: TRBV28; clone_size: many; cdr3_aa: CATITGTLSTDTQYF
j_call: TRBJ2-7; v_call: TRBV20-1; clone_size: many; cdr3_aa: CSARAQGASSYEQYF
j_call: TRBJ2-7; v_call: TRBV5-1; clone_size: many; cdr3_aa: CASSLKGYEQYF
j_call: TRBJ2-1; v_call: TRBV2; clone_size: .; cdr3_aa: CASSEGTGGHEQFF
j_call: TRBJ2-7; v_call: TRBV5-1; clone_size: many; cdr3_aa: CASSLDGQGSYEQYF
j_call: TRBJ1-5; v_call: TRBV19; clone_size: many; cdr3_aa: CASTDRGMGNQPQHF
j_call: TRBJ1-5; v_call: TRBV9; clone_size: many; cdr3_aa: CASSDTGGVQPQHF
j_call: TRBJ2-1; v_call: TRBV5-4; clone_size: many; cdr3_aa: CASSFTGDNEQFF
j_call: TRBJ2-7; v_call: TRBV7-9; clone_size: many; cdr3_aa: CAGSPGQGRNEQYF
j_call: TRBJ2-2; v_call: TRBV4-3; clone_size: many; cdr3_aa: CASSLISANTGELFF
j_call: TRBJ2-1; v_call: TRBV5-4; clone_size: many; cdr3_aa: CASSLSFAGNEQFF
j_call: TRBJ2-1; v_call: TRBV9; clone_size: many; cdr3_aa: CASSVGGAGGSRFF
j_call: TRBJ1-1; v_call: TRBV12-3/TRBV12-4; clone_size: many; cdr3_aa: CASSGQGAGTEAFF
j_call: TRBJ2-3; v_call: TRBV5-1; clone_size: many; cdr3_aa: CASSPGLARDTQYF
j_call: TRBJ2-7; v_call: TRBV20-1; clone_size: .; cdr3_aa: CSARLPGQAANEQYF
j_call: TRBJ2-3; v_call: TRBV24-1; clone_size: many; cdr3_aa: CATSGSGGEATDTQYF
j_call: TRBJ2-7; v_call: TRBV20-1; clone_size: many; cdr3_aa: CSALNPPGASYEQYF
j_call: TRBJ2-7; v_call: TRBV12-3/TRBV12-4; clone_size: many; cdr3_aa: CASSFRTSPHEQYF
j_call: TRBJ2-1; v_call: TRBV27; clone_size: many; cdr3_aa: CASSLRDVYNEQFF
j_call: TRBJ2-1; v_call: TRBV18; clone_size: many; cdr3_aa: CASSLRRGAMNNEQFF